This T cell receptor beta chain was found in a study of cytomegalovirus exposure and HLA in healthy donors. Sequencing used immunoSEQ multiplex PCR; TCRdb keeps in-frame clones, though not all of them. The table records a few hundred thousand clones, more than 75% of them present only once. Trimming removed 5 bases at V and 3 bases at J, with 17 bases between. Germline CDR1 is SGHTA and CDR2 is FQGNSA. The CDR3 contains 16 residues. About this clone: Its antigen is still unknown.

General study points: First-cohort TCR clusters tended to co-occur in the 130 or so validation repertoires, a later analysis found.

The sequence was obtained from a man in his late teens or twenties in good health and CMV-seropositive. V is TRBV7-2 and J is TRBJ1-5; TRBD1 is a possible D gene (5 bases). Sequencing was carried out using PBMCs. This chain's CDR3 is CASSLVFTGPNQPQHF. In DNA, the CDR3 is TGTGCCAGCAGCCTGGTATTCACAGGCCCCAATCAGCCCCAGCATTTT.